This TCR beta chain is from a study of cytomegalovirus exposure and HLA in healthy donors. TCRdb's table, derived via immunoSEQ multiplex PCR, lists solely in-frame clones and lacks some. The table lists some 110,000 clones, 88% of them singletons. Germline lookup yields CDR1 SGHAT and CDR2 FQNNGV. The CDR3 runs 12 residues. V shed 4 bases and J shed 3 bases, with 7 bases lying between them. The sequence was collected from a man younger than 30 in good health and CMV-seropositive. The sequenced material came from PBMCs. The chain joins TRBV11-2 to TRBJ2-7; D remains ambiguous. As DNA, the CDR3 is TGTGCCAGCAGCTCCACACGCTACGAGCAGTACTTC. Translated, it gives CASSSTRYEQYF.